These 29 T cell receptor beta chains originate from one sample sequenced in a study of cytomegalovirus exposure and HLA in healthy donors. Use of 60 Vbeta and 13 Jbeta primers characterized the PCR. TCRdb's table, derived via immunoSEQ multiplex PCR, lists solely in-frame clones and lacks some. The table records more than 110,000 clones, roughly 10% of them present only once. The sample consisted of PBMCs. These receptors came from a man between 50 and 59 years old in good health and CMV-seronegative.

The rearrangement links TRBV14 to TRBJ2-7, with 9 bases identical to TRBD2. Germline CDR1 reads SGHDN; CDR2 reads FVKESK. The CDR3 has 19 amino acids. The ends lost 4 bases at V and 2 bases at J; junction bases unmatched: 18. The CDR3 DNA reads TGTGCCAGCAGCCCCCAGGAACTAGCGGGTGACTACCGACCCTACGAGCAGTACTTC. As protein: CASSPQELAGDYRPYEQYF.

This rearrangement joins TRBV6-6 to TRBJ1-5; tentative D call: TRBD1 (5 bases). The CDR3 runs 15 residues. V was cut by 1 base and J by 6 bases, with 13 bases left in between. Germline V lookup: CDR1 MNHNY, CDR2 SVGAGI (reference sequence). The CDR3 DNA reads TGTGCCAGCAGTTACTTATTAGGGGTTGGTCAGCCCCAGCATTTT. It specifies CASSYLLGVGQPQHF.

A few counts support this clone. The gene calls are TRBV19 and TRBJ2-2; D ambiguous. The CDR3 contains 15 residues. V dropped 2 bases and J dropped 0 bases, with 7 bases sitting between them. From germline, CDR1 is LNHDA and CDR2 SQIVND (reference sequence). The CDR3 DNA reads TGTGCCAGTAGTATACAGGTCGCGAACACCGGGGAGCTGTTTTTT. Translating it yields CASSIQVANTGELFF.

V and J are TRBV30 and TRBJ1-5; TRBD1 aligns across 8 bases. The junction had 5 bases not matched to a gene; V was cut back by 5 bases and J by 5 bases. Germline-derived CDR1 and CDR2 are GTSNPN and SVGIG (reference sequence). This CDR3 has 13 amino acids. Here the CDR3 DNA reads TGTGCCTGGGGTACAGGGGGTCATCAGCCCCAGCATTTT. Amino acids: CAWGTGGHQPQHF. Variable domain in full (rest from reference TRBV30 and TRBJ1-5): SQTIHQWPATLVQPVGSPLSLECTVEGTSNPNLYWYRQAAGRGLQLLFYSVGIGQISSEVPQNLSASRPQDRQFILSSKKLLLSDSGFYLCAWGTGGHQPQHFGDGTRLSIL.

This rearrangement joins TRBV5-1 to TRBJ2-1, with D possibly being TRBD1 (6 bases). V lost 5 bases to trimming and J lost 5 bases, with 11 bases between them. The V gene's germline CDR1 is SGHRS and CDR2 YFSETQ. The CDR3 consists of 13 residues. The CDR3 here is CASRPRGDNEQFF. The CDR3 DNA reads as TGCGCCAGCAGACCCAGGGGAGACAATGAGCAGTTCTTC.

The CDR3 region is CASSIVVETQYF. The CDR3 nucleotides are TGTGCCAGCAGTATCGTTGTGGAGACCCAGTACTTC. J is TRBJ2-5 and V is TRBV7-9, with no clear D. CDR3 length: 12 amino acids. CDR1 and CDR2 from the germline V gene are SEHNR and FQNEAQ (reference sequence). Trimming pared 6 bases from V and 5 bases from J, leaving 10 bases between.

The chain uses TRBV9 and TRBJ2-1, with 7 bases lining up with TRBD2. The CDR3 consists of 13 residues. The V segment lost 4 bases and the J segment 5 bases; nucleotides outside the gene matches: 3. CDR1 is SGDLS, CDR2 YYNGEE, per germline. CDR3 bases: TGTGCCAGCAGCTTCCGGGGGGACAATGAGCAGTTCTTC. This encodes CASSFRGDNEQFF.

This clone was detected only a few times. The rearrangement joins TRBV5-1 to TRBJ2-4, with D maybe TRBD1 (5 bases). Germline-derived CDR1 and CDR2 are SGHRS and YFSETQ. This CDR3 comprises 13 residues. V lost 4 bases to trimming and J lost 7 bases, with 12 bases between them. The CDR3 nucleotides are TGCGCCAGCAGCAAGGAACAGGTCAACATTCAGTACTTC. Translated, it gives CASSKEQVNIQYF.

This clone has a handful of counts. V and J are TRBV4-2 and TRBJ1-1; maybe TRBD1 (6 bases). V shed 3 bases and J shed 7 bases, with 12 bases lying between them. CDR3 length: 13 residues. CDR1 and CDR2 from the germline V gene are LGHNA and YNFKEQ. CDR3 sequence reads: CASSQVGTYEAFF. Written as DNA, the CDR3 is TGTGCCAGCAGCCAGGTAGGGACATATGAAGCTTTCTTT.

This clone appeared a few times. V is TRBV19 and J is TRBJ1-5; D not resolved. With 5 bases removed from V and 4 bases from J, the gap between germline ends came to 15 bases. CDR3 size: 15 residues. The germline V gene encodes CDR1 LNHDA and CDR2 SQIVND (reference sequence). The CDR3 DNA sequence: TGTGCCAGTAGTTCCGGGGTCAGTAGGAATCAGCCCCAGCATTTT. Amino acids: CASSSGVSRNQPQHF.

In its sample, this clone was seen a few times. This chain joins TRBV29-1 and TRBJ1-4, with D uncertain. Germline CDR1 and CDR2: SQVTM and ANQGSEA. The CDR3 covers 11 residues. V gave up 7 bases and J gave up 7 bases, with 10 bases separating them. In nucleotides, the CDR3 is TGCAGCGGCGGTAATATTGAAAAACTGTTTTTT. Protein sequence: CSGGNIEKLFF.

This clone was counted many times. The chain recombines TRBV30 with TRBJ1-4; 9 bases align to TRBD1. V was pared by 2 bases and J by 10 bases, with 5 bases of the junction left unmatched. Germline CDR1 and CDR2: GTSNPN and SVGIG (reference sequence). This CDR3 region has 13 residues. CDR3 nucleotides: TGTGCCTGGAGTCGAACAGGGGGCGGAAAACTGTTTTTT. It translates to CAWSRTGGGKLFF.

The V and J genes are TRBV7-9 and TRBJ1-1, with no clear D. The CDR3 is 12 amino acids. V lost 5 bases and J 6 bases, leaving 10 bases between the germline ends. Germline lookup yields CDR1 SEHNR and CDR2 FQNEAQ (reference sequence). This CDR3 reads CASSLFGAEAFF. The CDR3, as DNA: TGTGCCAGCAGCCTATTCGGGGCTGAAGCTTTCTTT.

This chain links TRBV29-1 with TRBJ2-5; TRBD2 agrees at 8 bases. The end of the DNA fits TRBJ2-7 better, so the J call may be wrong. The CDR3 spans 15 residues. The germline CDR1 and CDR2 sequences are SQVTM and ANQGSEA. CDR3: CSVGQSSGSPFEQYF. The CDR3 nucleotides read TGCAGCGTTGGTCAGTCCAGCGGGAGCCCTTTCGAGCAGTACTTC.

The chain is built from TRBV7-9 and TRBJ2-7, with D perhaps TRBD1 (6 bases). Trimming left V 1 base short and J 0 bases short, with 10 bases between. The germline V gene encodes CDR1 SEHNR and CDR2 FQNEAQ (reference sequence). The CDR3 is made up of 15 amino acids. As DNA, the CDR3 is TGTGCCAGCAGCTTAGTTACAGGGCACTCCTACGAGCAGTACTTC. This translates into CASSLVTGHSYEQYF.

The CDR3 DNA follows: TGTGCCAGCAGCTTAGAGCGCCCATACTACGAGCAGTACTTC. It is translated as CASSLERPYYEQYF. The chain combines TRBV11-2 with TRBJ2-7; no firm D call. The CDR3 length is 14 residues. Germline loops: CDR1 SGHAT, CDR2 FQNNGV. V was cut by 0 bases and J by 3 bases, with 9 bases left in between.

This rearrangement joins TRBV5-4 to TRBJ2-7, with 10 bases that match TRBD2. The CDR3 runs 17 residues. Trimming took 4 bases from V and 5 from J; bases not matched to a gene: 15. The germline CDR1 and CDR2 sequences are SGHNT and YYREEE (reference sequence). In DNA, the CDR3 is TGTGCCAGCAGCAGAAATAGGGGGGCTAGCGGGAGCAACGAGCAGTACTTC. The encoded protein is CASSRNRGASGSNEQYF.

This clone has only a few counts. V gene TRBV2 combines with J gene TRBJ2-7; a possible D gene is TRBD2 (6 bases). The CDR3 covers 14 residues. Per germline, CDR1 SNHLY and CDR2 FYNNEI. The V gene lost 7 bases and the J gene lost 3 bases, with 16 bases spanning the gap. Here the CDR3 reads CASKPEWGDYEQYF. CDR3 nucleotides: TGTGCCAGCAAACCGGAATGGGGGGACTACGAGCAGTACTTC.

The V call is TRBV7-3, the J call TRBJ1-5; possible D gene TRBD1, 5 bases. CDR1 is SGHTA and CDR2 is FQGTGA in the germline V gene. The germline V and J ends were trimmed by 1 base and 3 bases, with 10 bases remaining between them. The CDR3 contains 15 residues. Here the CDR3 reads CASSLNGGDNQPQHF. The CDR3 coding sequence is TGTGCCAGCAGCTTAAATGGAGGGGACAATCAGCCCCAGCATTTT.

V is TRBV30 and J is TRBJ1-5; 9 positions match TRBD1. Germline V lookup: CDR1 GTSNPN, CDR2 SVGIG (reference sequence). V lost 1 base to trimming and J lost 3 bases; unmatched junction nucleotides: 10. The CDR3 length is 17 residues. CDR3 protein: CAWSGDRGGRYNQPQHF. The CDR3 DNA is TGTGCCTGGAGTGGTGACAGGGGGGGGAGGTACAATCAGCCCCAGCATTTT. Combining the CDR3 with reference TRBV30 and TRBJ1-5 gives the whole variable domain SQTIHQWPATLVQPVGSPLSLECTVEGTSNPNLYWYRQAAGRGLQLLFYSVGIGQISSEVPQNLSASRPQDRQFILSSKKLLLSDSGFYLCAWSGDRGGRYNQPQHFGDGTRLSIL.

The V and J genes are TRBV5-8 and TRBJ2-5; D remains ambiguous. The length of the CDR3 is 13 residues. CDR1 is SGHTS, CDR2 YDEGEE, per germline. V lost 0 bases and J lost 2, with 5 bases in between. CDR3 coding DNA: TGTGCCAGCAGCTTGGGAGGACAAGAGACCCAGTACTTC. This codes for CASSLGGQETQYF. Filled out from reference TRBV5-8 and TRBJ2-5, the complete variable domain reads EAGVTQSPTHLIKTRGQQATLRCSPISGHTSVYWYQQALGLGLQFLLWYDEGEERNRGNFPPRFSGRQFPNYSSELNVNALELEDSALYLCASSLGGQETQYFGPGTRLLVL.

The table lists this clone with a few counts. This chain connects TRBV29-1 to TRBJ2-1; D might be TRBD2 (6 bases). Trimming took 7 bases from V and 5 from J, leaving 15 bases between them. The CDR3 is made up of 13 amino acids. Germline V CDR1 and CDR2: SQVTM, ANQGSEA. CDR3 sequence: CSAGGLGNNEQFF. The CDR3 DNA sequence: TGCAGCGCCGGAGGGCTGGGGAACAATGAGCAGTTCTTC.

The V call is TRBV5-1, the J call TRBJ2-5, with 11 nucleotides matching TRBD2. The CDR3 length is 16 residues. V lost 0 bases to trimming and J lost 5 bases; unmatched junction nucleotides: 6. Germline V lookup: CDR1 SGHRS, CDR2 YFSETQ. CDR3 sequence (DNA): TGCGCCAGCAGCTTGGGGACTAGCGGGCGGCAGGAGACCCAGTACTTC. Its protein product is CASSLGTSGRQETQYF.

The CDR3 DNA sequence: TGTGCCAGCAGCTTAGTCTTCGCCCCGCGTGGAAACACCATATATTTT. It yields the protein CASSLVFAPRGNTIYF. The chain links TRBV7-2 to TRBJ1-3; D call uncertain. The V end was cut by 1 base, the J end by 3 bases, with 13 bases between. The CDR3 contains 16 residues. Germline CDR1 and CDR2: SGHTA and FQGNSA.

As regards this clone: Sequence at one end of the junction differs from germline and may be a read error. The V gene is TRBV5-4, the J gene TRBJ1-5, with D hard to call. The CDR3 runs 14 residues. Germline lookup yields CDR1 SGHNT and CDR2 YYREEE (reference sequence). The CDR3 sequence: CAGSLDQDNQPQHF. CDR3 DNA sequence: TGTGCCGGCAGCTTGGACCAGGACAATCAGCCCCAGCATTTT.

This clone turned up a few times. The gene calls are TRBV28 and TRBJ1-3; 10 bases are a match to TRBD1. Germline V gene sequence: CDR1 MDHEN, CDR2 SYDVKM. CDR3 length: 15 residues. J lost 5 bases, V lost 4 bases, and 5 bases had no gene match. The CDR3 region is CASSSWDRGRNTIYF. CDR3 nucleotides: TGTGCCAGCAGTTCTTGGGACAGGGGTAGAAACACCATATATTTT.

This clone was counted between two and nine times. The chain combines TRBV4-1 with TRBJ2-1; tentatively, D is TRBD2 (5 bases). V was clipped by 1 base and J by 3 bases, with 13 bases between them. This CDR3 region has 16 residues. CDR1 and CDR2 from the germline V gene are MGHRA and YSYEKL. Written as DNA, the CDR3 is TGCGCCAGCAGCCAAGGGGCTAGCCGGGACTACAATGAGCAGTTCTTC. Its protein product is CASSQGASRDYNEQFF.

The chain uses TRBV2 and TRBJ1-4, with TRBD1 identical over 7 bases. Germline loops: CDR1 SNHLY, CDR2 FYNNEI. With 7 bases clipped from V and 0 bases from J, the junction kept 8 bases outside the gene matches. The CDR3 is made up of 16 amino acids. In nucleotides, the CDR3 is TGTGCCAGCAATAGACAGGGTGGGTCAACTAATGAAAAACTGTTTTTT. This sequence encodes CASNRQGGSTNEKLFF.

This rearrangement joins TRBV5-6 to TRBJ1-1, with 7 bases fitting TRBD1. Germline V gives CDR1 SGHDT, CDR2 YYEEEE. With 3 bases clipped from V and 5 bases from J, the junction kept 13 bases outside the gene matches. The CDR3 extends over 16 amino acids. The CDR3 reads CASSSKGAQAITEAFF. The CDR3 coding sequence is TGTGCCAGCAGCTCAAAGGGGGCGCAAGCCATTACTGAAGCTTTCTTT.